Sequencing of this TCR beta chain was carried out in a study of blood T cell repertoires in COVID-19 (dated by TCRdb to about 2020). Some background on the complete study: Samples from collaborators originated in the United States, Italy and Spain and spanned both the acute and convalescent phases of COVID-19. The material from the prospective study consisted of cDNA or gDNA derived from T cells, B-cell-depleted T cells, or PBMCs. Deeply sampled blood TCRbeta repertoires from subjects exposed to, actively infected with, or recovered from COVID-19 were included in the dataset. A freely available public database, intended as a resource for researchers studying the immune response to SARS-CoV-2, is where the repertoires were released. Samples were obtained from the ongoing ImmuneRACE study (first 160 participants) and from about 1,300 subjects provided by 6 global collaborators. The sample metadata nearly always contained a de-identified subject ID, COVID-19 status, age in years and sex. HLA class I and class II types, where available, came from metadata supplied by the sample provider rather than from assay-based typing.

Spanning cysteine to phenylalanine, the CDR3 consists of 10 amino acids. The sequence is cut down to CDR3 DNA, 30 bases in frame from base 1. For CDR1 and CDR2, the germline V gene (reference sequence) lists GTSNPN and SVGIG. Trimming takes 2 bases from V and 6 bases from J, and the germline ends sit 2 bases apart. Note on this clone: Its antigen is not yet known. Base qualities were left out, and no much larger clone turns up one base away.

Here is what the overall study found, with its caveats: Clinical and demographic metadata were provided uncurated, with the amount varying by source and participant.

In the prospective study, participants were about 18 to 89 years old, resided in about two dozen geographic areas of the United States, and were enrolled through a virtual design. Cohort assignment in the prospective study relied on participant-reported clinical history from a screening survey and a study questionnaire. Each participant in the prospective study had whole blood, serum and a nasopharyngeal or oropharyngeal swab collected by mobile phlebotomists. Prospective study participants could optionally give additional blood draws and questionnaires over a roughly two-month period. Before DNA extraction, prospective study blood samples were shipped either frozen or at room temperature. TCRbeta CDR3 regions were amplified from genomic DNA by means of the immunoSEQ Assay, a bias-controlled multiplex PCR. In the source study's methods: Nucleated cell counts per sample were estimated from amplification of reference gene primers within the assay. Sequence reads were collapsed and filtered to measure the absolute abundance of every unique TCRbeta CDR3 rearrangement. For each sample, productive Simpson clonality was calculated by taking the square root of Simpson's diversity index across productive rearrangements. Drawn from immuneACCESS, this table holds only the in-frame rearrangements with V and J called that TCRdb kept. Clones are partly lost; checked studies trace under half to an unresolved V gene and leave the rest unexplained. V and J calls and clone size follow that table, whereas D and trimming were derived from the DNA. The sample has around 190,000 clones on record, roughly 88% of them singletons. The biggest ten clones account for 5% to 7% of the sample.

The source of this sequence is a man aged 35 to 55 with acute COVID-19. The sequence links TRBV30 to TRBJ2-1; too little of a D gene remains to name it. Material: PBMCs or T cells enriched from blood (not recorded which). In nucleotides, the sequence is TGTGCCTGGAGTCTCAATGAGCAGTTCTTC. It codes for CAWSLNEQFF.